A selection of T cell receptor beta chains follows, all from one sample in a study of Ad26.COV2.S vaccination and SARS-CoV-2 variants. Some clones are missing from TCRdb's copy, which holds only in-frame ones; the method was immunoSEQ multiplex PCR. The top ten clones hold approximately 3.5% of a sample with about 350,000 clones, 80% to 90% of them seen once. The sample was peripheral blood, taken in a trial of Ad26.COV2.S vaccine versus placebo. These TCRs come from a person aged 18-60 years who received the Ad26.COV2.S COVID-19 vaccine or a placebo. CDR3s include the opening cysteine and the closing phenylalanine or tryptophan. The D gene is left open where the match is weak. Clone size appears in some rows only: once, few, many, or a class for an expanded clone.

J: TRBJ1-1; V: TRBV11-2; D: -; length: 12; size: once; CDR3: CASSLASMSAFF; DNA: TGTGCCAGCAGCTTAGCTTCAATGAGTGCTTTCTTT
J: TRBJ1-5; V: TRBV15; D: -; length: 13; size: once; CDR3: CATSRGGLWPQHF; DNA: TGTGCCACCAGCAGAGGGGGCTTGTGGCCCCAGCATTTT
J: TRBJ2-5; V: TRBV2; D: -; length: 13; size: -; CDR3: CASTPDREETQYF; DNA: TGTGCCAGCACCCCGGACAGAGAAGAGACCCAGTACTTC
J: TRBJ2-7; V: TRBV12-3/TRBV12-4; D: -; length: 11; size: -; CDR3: CASNGVDEQYF; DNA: TGTGCCAGCAATGGCGTGGACGAGCAGTACTTC
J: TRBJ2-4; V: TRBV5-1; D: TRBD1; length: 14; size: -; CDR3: CASSSGTGGRIQYF; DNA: TGCGCCAGCAGCTCAGGGACAGGGGGGCGCATTCAGTACTTC
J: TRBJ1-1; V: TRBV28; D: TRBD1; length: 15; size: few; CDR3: CASRASGQGWTEAFF; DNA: TGTGCCAGCAGGGCCTCGGGACAGGGGTGGACTGAAGCTTTCTTT
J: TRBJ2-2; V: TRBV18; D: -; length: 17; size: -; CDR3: CASSSLPLSGTTGELFF; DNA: TGTGCCAGCTCATCCCTACCGCTTAGCGGTACTACCGGGGAGCTGTTTTTT
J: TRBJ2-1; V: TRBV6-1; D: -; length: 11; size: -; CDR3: CASSYGNEQFF; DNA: TGTGCCAGCAGTTATGGTAATGAGCAGTTCTTC
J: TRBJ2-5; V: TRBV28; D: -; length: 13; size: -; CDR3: CASSLGTGETQYF; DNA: TGTGCCAGCAGTTTAGGGACGGGGGAGACCCAGTACTTC
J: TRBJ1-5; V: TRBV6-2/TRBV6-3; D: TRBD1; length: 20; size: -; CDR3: CASSYSPRTGGTYSNQPQHF; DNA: TGTGCCAGCAGTTACTCCCCCCGGACAGGGGGCACCTATAGCAATCAGCCCCAGCATTTT
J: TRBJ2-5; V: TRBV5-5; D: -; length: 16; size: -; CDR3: CASSPGASVTQETQYF; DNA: TGTGCCAGCAGCCCGGGTGCGTCTGTGACACAAGAGACCCAGTACTTC
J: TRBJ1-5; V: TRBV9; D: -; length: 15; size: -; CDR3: CASSVAPDSNQPQHF; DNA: TGTGCCAGCAGCGTAGCTCCTGATAGCAATCAGCCCCAGCATTTT
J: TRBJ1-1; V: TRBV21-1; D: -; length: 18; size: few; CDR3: CASSSKRVEGILNTEAFF; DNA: TGTGCCAGCAGCTCTAAAAGAGTAGAAGGGATCCTCAACACTGAAGCTTTCTTT
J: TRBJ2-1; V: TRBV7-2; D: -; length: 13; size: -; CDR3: CASSLASVGEQFF; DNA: TGTGCCAGCAGCTTAGCCTCGGTGGGTGAGCAGTTCTTC
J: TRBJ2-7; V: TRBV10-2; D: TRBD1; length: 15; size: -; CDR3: CASTYQTGAVDEQYF; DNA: TGCGCCAGCACTTACCAGACAGGGGCTGTAGACGAGCAGTACTTC
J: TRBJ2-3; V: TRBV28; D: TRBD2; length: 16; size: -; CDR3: CASSRRTSGTTDTQYF; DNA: TGTGCCAGCAGCCGTAGGACTAGCGGGACCACAGATACGCAGTATTTT
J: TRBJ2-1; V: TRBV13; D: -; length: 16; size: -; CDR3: CASSARRVSGYNEQFF; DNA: TGTGCCAGCAGCGCGAGGAGGGTTAGCGGATACAATGAGCAGTTCTTC
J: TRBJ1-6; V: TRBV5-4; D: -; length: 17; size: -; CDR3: CASSPGGSAGVNSPLHF; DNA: TGTGCCAGCAGCCCGGGGGGGTCGGCAGGGGTTAATTCACCCCTCCACTTT
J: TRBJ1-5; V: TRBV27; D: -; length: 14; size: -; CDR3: CASSSQGNNQPQHF; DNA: TGTGCCAGCAGTTCTCAGGGGAACAATCAGCCCCAGCATTTT
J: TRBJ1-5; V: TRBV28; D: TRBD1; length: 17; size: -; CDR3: CASTYRTGLMGNQPQHF; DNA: TGTGCCAGCACTTACCGGACAGGTTTAATGGGCAATCAGCCCCAGCATTTT
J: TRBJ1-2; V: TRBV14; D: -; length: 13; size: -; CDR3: CASSQSGVPGYTF; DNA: TGTGCCAGCAGCCAATCAGGGGTTCCTGGCTACACCTTC
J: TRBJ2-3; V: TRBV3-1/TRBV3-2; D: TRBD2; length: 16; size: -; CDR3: CASRPSGLAATDTQYF; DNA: TGTGCCAGCAGACCATCGGGACTAGCGGCCACAGATACGCAGTATTTT
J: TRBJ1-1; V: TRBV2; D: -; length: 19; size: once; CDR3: CASNVRSWRSEGIDTEAFF; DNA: TGTGCCAGCAACGTGAGAAGTTGGAGATCGGAGGGGATTGACACTGAAGCTTTCTTT
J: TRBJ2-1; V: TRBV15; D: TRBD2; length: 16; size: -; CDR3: CATSMWRLAVDNEQFF; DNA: TGTGCCACCAGCATGTGGAGGCTAGCGGTGGACAATGAGCAGTTCTTC
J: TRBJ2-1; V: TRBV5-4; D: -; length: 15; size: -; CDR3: CASSPTADSYNEQFF; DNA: TGTGCCAGCAGCCCCACCGCCGACAGCTACAATGAGCAGTTCTTC
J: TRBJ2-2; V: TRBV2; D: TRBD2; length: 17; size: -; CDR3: CASSARFGRGGAGELFF; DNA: TGTGCCAGCAGTGCCCGGTTCGGGAGGGGGGGAGCCGGGGAGCTGTTTTTT
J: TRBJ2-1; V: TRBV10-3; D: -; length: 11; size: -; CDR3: CAITLNNEQFF; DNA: TGTGCCATCACCCTAAACAATGAGCAGTTCTTC
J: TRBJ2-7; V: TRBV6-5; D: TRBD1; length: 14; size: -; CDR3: CASRTGQASYEQYF; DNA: TGTGCCAGCAGAACTGGACAGGCCTCCTACGAGCAGTACTTC
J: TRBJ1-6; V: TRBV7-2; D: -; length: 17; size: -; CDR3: CASSGPAGGSYNSPLHF; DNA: TGTGCCAGCAGCGGTCCGGCGGGGGGCTCCTATAATTCACCCCTCCACTTT
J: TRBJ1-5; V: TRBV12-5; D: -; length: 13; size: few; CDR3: CASGLVVGRPQHF; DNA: TGTGCTAGTGGTTTGGTGGTCGGACGGCCCCAGCATTTT
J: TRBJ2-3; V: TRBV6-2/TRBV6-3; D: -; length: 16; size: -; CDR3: CASSARGADRKDTQYF; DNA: TGTGCCAGCAGTGCCCGGGGGGCAGACCGGAAAGATACGCAGTATTTT
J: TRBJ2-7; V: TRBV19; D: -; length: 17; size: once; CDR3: CASSLGRRDVTTYEQYF; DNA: TGTGCCAGTAGTTTGGGACGCCGGGACGTAACTACCTACGAGCAGTACTTC
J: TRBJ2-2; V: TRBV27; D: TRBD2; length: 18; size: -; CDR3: CASSLSVWTSVRSGELFF; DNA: TGTGCCAGCAGTTTATCGGTGTGGACTAGCGTCAGGTCCGGGGAGCTGTTTTTT
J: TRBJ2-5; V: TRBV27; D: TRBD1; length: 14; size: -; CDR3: CASSLRTGQETQYF; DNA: TGTGCCAGCAGTTTACGGACAGGGCAAGAGACCCAGTACTTC
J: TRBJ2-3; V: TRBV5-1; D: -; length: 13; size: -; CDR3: CASSLVPGDTQYF; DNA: TGCGCCAGCAGCTTGGTCCCAGGAGATACGCAGTATTTT
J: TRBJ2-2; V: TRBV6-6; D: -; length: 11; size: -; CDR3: CATRFPGELFF; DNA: TGTGCCACCCGGTTCCCCGGGGAGCTGTTTTTT
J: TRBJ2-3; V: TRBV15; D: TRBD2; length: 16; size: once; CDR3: CATSREEGGYTDTQYF; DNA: TGTGCCACCAGCAGAGAAGAGGGAGGGTACACAGATACGCAGTATTTT
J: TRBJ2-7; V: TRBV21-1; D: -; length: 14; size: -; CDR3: CASSKGDSTYEQYF; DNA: TGCGCCAGCAGCAAGGGGGACAGTACCTACGAGCAGTACTTC
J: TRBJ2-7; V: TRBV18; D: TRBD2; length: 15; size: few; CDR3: CASSPPLAGAYEQYF; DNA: TGTGCCAGCTCACCACCCCTAGCGGGAGCCTACGAGCAGTACTTC
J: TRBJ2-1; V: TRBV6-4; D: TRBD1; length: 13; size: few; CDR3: CASSDRGHNEQFF; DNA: TGTGCCAGCAGTGACAGGGGGCACAATGAGCAGTTCTTC
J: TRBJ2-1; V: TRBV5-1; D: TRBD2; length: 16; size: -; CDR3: CASSPQRGRPYNEQFF; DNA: TGCGCCAGCAGCCCACAGCGGGGTCGCCCCTACAATGAGCAGTTCTTC
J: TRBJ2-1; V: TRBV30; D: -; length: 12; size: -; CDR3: CAWSSYSGEQFF; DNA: TGTGCCTGGAGTTCCTACAGCGGTGAGCAGTTCTTC
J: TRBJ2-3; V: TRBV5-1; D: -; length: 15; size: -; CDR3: CASRVKALDGDTQYF; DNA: TGCGCCAGCAGGGTAAAAGCACTCGACGGGGATACGCAGTATTTT
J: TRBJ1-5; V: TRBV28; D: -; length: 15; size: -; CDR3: CASRPGAYSNQPQHF; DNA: TGTGCCAGCAGACCTGGGGCCTATAGCAATCAGCCCCAGCATTTT
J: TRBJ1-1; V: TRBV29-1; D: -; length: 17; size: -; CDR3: CSVEGNQGSGLNTEAFF; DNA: TGCAGCGTTGAAGGAAACCAAGGGTCAGGGTTGAACACTGAAGCTTTCTTT
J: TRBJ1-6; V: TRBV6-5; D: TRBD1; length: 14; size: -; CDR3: CATRDRAYNSPLHF; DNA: TGTGCCACCAGGGACAGGGCCTATAATTCACCCCTCCACTTT
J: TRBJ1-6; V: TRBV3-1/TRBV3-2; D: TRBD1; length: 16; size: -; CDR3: CASRGNRGSYNSPLHF; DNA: TGTGCCAGCAGAGGGAACAGGGGTTCCTATAATTCACCCCTCCACTTT
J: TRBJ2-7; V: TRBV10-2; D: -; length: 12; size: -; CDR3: CASSRESSEQYF; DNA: TGCGCCAGCAGCAGGGAATCTAGCGAGCAGTACTTC
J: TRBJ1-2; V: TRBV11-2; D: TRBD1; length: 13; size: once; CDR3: CASSPRQGTGYTF; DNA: TGTGCCAGCAGCCCCAGACAGGGTACTGGCTACACCTTC
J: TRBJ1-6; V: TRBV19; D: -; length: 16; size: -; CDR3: CASSMNLPGAYSPLHF; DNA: TGTGCCAGTAGTATGAATCTCCCAGGGGCGTATTCACCCCTCCACTTT
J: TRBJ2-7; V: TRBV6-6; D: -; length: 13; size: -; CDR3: CASRTPTGTEQYF; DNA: TGTGCCAGCAGGACGCCTACAGGTACCGAGCAGTACTTC
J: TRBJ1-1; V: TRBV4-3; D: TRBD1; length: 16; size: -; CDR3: CASSQDRDSLNTEAFF; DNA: TGCGCCAGCAGCCAAGATCGGGACAGCTTGAACACTGAAGCTTTCTTT
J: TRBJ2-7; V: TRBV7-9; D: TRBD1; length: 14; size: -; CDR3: CASNQGQGQGEQYF; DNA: TGTGCCAGCAACCAGGGACAGGGGCAAGGGGAGCAGTACTTC
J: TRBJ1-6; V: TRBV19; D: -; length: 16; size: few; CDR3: CASSRSQGRGDSPLHF; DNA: TGTGCCAGTAGTAGATCCCAGGGGAGAGGTGATTCACCCCTCCACTTT
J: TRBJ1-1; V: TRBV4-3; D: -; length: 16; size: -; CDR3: CASSQDSAGENTEAFF; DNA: TGCGCCAGCAGCCAAGACTCGGCAGGGGAGAACACTGAAGCTTTCTTT
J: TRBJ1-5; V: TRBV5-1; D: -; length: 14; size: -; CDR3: CASSLEGGNQPQHF; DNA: TGCGCCAGCAGCTTGGAAGGGGGCAATCAGCCCCAGCATTTT
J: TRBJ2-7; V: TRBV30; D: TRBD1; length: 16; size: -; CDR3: CAWSVFPRTGGYEQYF; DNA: TGTGCCTGGAGTGTTTTCCCGCGGACAGGGGGCTACGAGCAGTACTTC
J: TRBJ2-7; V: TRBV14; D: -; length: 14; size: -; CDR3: CASSQVWEAGEQYF; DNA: TGTGCCAGCAGCCAAGTGTGGGAGGCGGGGGAGCAGTACTTC
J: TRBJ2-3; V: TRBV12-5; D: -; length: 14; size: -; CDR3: CASGFGQFTDTQYF; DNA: TGTGCTAGTGGTTTTGGCCAGTTCACAGATACGCAGTATTTT